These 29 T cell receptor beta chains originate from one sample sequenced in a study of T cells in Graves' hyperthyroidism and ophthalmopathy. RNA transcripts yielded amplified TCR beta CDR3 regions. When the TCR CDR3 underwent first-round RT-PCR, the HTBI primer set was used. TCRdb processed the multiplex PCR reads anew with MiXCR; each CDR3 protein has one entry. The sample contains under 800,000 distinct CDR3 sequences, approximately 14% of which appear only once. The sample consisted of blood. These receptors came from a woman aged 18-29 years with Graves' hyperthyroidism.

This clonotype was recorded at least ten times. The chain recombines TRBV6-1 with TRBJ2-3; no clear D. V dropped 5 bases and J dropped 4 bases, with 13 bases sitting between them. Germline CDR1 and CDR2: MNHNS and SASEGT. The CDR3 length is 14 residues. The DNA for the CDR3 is TGTGCCAGCAGTCCTCGGACCCTGCCAGATACGCAGTATTTT. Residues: CASSPRTLPDTQYF.

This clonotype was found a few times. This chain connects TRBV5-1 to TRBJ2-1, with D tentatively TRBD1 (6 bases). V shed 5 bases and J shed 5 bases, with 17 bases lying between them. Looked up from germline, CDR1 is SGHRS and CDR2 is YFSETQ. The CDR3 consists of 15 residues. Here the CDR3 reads CASRLPSGTNNEQFF. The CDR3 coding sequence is TGCGCCAGCAGGTTGCCATCCGGGACAAACAATGAGCAGTTCTTC.

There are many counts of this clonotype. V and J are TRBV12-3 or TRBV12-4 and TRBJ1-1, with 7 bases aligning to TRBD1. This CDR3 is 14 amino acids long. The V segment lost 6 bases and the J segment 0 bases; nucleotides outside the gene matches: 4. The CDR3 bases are TGTGCCAGCAGCGGACAGGTGATGAACACTGAAGCTTTCTTT. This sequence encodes CASSGQVMNTEAFF.

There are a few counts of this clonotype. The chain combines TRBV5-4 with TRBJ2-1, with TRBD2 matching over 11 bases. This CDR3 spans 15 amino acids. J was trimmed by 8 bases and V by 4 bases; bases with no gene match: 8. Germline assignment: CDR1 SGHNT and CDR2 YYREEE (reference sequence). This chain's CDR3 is CASSLLAGAFDEQFF. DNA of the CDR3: TGTGCCAGCAGCCTACTAGCGGGAGCATTCGATGAGCAGTTCTTC. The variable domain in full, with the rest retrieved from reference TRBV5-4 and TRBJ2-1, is ETGVTQSPTHLIKTRGQQVTLRCSSQSGHNTVSWYQQALGQGPQFIFQYYREEENGRGNFPPRFSGLQFPNYSSELNVNALELDDSALYLCASSLLAGAFDEQFFGPGTRLTVL.

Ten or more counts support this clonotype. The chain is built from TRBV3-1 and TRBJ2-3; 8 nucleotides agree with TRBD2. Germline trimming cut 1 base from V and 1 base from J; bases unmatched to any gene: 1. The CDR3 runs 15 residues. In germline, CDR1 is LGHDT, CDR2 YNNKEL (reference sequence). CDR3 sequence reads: CASSQAGGRTDTQYF. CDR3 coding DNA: TGTGCCAGCAGCCAAGCGGGAGGGCGCACAGATACGCAGTATTTT.

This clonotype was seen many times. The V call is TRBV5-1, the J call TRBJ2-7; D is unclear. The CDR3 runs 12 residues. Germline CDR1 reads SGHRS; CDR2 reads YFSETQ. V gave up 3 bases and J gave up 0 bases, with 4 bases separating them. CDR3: CASSSSSYEQYF. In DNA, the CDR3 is TGCGCCAGCAGCTCCAGCTCCTACGAGCAGTACTTC.

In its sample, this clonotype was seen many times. The chain's CDR3 is CAITGRGVNTEAFF. The CDR3 DNA follows: TGTGCCATTACGGGTCGGGGGGTGAACACTGAAGCTTTCTTT. The V gene is TRBV28, the J gene TRBJ1-1; D possibly corresponds to TRBD1 (5 bases). Trimming left V 10 bases short and J 0 bases short, with 15 bases between. This CDR3 region has 14 residues. Germline V lookup: CDR1 MDHEN, CDR2 SYDVKM.

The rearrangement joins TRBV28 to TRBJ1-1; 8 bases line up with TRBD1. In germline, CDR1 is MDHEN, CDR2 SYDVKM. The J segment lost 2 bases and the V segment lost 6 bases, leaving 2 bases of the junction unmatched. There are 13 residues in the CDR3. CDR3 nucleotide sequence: TGTGCCAGCAGGGGACAGGCCAACACTGAAGCTTTCTTT. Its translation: CASRGQANTEAFF.

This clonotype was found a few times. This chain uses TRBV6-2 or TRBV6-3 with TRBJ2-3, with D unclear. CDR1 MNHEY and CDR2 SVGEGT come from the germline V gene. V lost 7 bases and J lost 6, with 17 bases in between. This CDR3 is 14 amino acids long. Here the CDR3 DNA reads TGTGCCAGCACTCCTCTGGGGTTCAGGGATACGCAGTATTTT. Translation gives CASTPLGFRDTQYF.

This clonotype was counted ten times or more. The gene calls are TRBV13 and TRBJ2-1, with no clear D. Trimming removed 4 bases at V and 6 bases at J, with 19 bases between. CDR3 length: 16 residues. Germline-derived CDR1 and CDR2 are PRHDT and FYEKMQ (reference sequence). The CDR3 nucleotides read TGTGCCAGCAGCTCTCCGACGCGTAACCGACGCAATGAGCAGTTCTTC. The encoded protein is CASSSPTRNRRNEQFF.

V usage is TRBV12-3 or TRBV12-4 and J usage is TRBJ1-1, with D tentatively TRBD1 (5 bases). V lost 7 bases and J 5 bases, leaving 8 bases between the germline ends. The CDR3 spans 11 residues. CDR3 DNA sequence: TGTGCCAGCACCCCAGGGACTGAAGCTTTCTTT. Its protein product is CASTPGTEAFF.

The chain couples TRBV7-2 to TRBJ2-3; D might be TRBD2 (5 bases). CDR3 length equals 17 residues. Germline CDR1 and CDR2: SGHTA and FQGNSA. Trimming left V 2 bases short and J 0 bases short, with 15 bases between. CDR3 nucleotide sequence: TGTGCCAGCAGCTTAACGATAGAAGCGGATAGCACAGATACGCAGTATTTT. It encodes CASSLTIEADSTDTQYF.

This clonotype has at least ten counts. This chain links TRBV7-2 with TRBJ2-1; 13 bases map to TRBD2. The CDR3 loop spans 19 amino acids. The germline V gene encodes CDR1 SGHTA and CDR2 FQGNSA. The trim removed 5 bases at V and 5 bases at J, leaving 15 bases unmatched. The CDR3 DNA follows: TGTGCCAGCAGCCTCAAGCACGGGACTAGCGGGATTCTGGACAATGAGCAGTTCTTC. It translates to CASSLKHGTSGILDNEQFF.

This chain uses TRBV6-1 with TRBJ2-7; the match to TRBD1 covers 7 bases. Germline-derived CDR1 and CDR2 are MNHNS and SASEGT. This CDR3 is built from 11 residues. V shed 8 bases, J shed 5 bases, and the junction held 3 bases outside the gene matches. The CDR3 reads CASGQADEQYF. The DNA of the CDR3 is TGTGCCAGCGGACAGGCAGACGAGCAGTACTTC.

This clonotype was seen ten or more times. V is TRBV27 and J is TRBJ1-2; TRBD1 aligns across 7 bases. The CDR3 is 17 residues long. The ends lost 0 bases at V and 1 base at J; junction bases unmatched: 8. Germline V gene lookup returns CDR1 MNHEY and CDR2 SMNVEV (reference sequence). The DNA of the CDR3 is TGTGCCAGCAGTTTATCATCACAGGGGATTATTAACTATGGCTACACCTTC. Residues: CASSLSSQGIINYGYTF.

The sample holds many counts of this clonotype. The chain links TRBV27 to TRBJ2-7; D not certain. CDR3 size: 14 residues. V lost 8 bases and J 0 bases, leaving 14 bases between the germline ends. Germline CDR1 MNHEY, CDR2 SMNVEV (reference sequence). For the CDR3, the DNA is TGTGCCAGCTCCCCATGGACCAGCTCCTACGAGCAGTACTTC. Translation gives CASSPWTSSYEQYF.

CDR3 protein: CASRNRGSVSPLHF. Written as DNA, the CDR3 is TGTGCCAGTAGGAACAGGGGGTCTGTCTCACCCCTCCACTTT. This chain uses TRBV19 with TRBJ1-6; TRBD1 matches at 8 bases. Germline V gene data show CDR1 as LNHDA and CDR2 as SQIVND (reference sequence). J lost 10 bases, V lost 6 bases, and 8 bases had no gene match. This CDR3 region has 14 residues.

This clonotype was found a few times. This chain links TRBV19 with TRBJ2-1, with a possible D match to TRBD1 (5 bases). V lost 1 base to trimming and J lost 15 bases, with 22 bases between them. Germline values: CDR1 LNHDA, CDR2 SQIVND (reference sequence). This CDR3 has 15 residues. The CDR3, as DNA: TGTGCCAGTAGTATAGCTCCTCCACCGACAGTGCTATCGTTCTTC. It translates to CASSIAPPPTVLSFF.

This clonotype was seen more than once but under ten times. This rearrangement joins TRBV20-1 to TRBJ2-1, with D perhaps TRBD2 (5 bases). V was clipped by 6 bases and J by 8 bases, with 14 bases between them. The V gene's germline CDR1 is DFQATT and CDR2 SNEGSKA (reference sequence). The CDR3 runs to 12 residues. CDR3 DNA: TGCAGTGCCGGGGAGTTTAGGTATGAGCAGTTCTTC. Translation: CSAGEFRYEQFF.

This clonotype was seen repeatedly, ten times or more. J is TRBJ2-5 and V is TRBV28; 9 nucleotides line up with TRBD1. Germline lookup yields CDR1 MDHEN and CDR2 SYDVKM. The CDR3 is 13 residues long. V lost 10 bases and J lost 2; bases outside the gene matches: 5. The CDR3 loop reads CATYDRGQETQYF. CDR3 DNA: TGTGCCACCTACGACAGGGGGCAAGAGACCCAGTACTTC.

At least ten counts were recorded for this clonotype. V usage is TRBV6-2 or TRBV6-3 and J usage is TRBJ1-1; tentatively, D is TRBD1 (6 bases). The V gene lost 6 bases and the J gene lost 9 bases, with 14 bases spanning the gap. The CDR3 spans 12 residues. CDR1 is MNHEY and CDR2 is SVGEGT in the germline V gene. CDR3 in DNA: TGTGCCAGCAGCTCAGGACAGTTTCAAGCTTTCTTT. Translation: CASSSGQFQAFF.

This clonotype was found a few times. The CDR3: CASSLDRDGCLFF. As DNA, the CDR3 is TGTGCCAGCAGCTTAGACAGGGATGGGTGCCTGTTTTTT. V gene TRBV7-9 combines with J gene TRBJ1-4, with D possibly matching TRBD1 (6 bases). Trimming shortened V by 1 base and J by 14 bases, and 14 bases separated the two germline ends. In germline, CDR1 is SEHNR, CDR2 FQNEAQ (reference sequence). The CDR3 has 13 residues.

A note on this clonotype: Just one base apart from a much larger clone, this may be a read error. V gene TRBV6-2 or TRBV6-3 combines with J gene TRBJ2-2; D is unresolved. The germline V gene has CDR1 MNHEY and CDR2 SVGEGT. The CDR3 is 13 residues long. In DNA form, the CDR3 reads TGTGCCGGCAGTTGGATAAACACCGGGGAGCTGTTTTTT. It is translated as CAGSWINTGELFF.

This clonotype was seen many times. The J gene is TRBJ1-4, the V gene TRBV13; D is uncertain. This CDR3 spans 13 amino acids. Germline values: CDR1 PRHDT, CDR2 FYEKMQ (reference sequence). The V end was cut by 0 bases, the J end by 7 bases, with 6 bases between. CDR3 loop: CASSLGDGEKLFF. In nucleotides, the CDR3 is TGTGCCAGCAGCTTAGGGGATGGTGAAAAACTGTTTTTT.

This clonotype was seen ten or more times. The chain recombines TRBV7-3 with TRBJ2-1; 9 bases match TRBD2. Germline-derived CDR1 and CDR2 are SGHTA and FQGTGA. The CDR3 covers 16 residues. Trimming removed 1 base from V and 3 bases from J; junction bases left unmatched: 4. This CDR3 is CASSLIAGVDYNEQFF. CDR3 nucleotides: TGTGCCAGCAGCTTAATAGCGGGAGTAGACTACAATGAGCAGTTCTTC.

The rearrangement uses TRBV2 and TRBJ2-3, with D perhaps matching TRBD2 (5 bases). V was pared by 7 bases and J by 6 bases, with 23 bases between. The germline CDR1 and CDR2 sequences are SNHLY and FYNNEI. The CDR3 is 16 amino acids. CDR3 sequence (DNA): TGTGCCAGCAAGAACGGTAAGCGGAGCTCCAGGGATACGCAGTATTTT. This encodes CASKNGKRSSRDTQYF.

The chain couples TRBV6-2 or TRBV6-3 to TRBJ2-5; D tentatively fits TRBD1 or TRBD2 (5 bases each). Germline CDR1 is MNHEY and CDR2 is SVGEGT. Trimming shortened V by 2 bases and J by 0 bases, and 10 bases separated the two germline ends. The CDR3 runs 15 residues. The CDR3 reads CASSYTGTYQETQYF. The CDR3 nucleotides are TGTGCCAGCAGTTACACGGGGACGTACCAAGAGACCCAGTACTTC.

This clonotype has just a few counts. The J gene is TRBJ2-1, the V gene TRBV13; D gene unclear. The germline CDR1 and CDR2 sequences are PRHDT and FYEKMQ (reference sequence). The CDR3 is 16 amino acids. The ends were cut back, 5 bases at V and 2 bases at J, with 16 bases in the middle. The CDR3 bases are TGTGCCAGCAGCGGCCCCCTACTCTCTCCCTACAATGAGCAGTTCTTC. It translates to CASSGPLLSPYNEQFF.

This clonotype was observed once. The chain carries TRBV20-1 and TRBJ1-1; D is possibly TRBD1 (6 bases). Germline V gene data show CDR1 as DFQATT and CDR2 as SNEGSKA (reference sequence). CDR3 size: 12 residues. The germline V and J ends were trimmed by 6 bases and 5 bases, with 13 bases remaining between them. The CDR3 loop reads CSAGARGTEAFF. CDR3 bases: TGCAGTGCCGGGGCTAGGGGGACTGAAGCTTTCTTT.